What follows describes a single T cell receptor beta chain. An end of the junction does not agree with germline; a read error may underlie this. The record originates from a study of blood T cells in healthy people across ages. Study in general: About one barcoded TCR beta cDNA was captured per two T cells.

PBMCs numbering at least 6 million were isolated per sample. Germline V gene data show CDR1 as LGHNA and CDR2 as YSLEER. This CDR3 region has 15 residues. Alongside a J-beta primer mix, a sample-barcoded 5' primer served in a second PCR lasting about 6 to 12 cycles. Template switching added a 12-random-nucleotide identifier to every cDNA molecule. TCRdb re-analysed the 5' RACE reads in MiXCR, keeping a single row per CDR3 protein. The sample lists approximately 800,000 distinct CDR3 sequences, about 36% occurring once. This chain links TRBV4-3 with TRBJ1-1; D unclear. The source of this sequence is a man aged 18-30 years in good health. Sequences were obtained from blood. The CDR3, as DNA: TGCGCCAGCAGCCAAGACGGGATAGAGAACACTAAAGCTTTCTTT. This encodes CASSQDGIENTKAFF.